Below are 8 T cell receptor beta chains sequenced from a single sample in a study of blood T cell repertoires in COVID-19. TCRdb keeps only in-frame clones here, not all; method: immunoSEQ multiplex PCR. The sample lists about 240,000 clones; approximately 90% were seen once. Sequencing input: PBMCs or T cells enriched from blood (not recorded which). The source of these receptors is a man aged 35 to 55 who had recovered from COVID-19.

Here the CDR3 reads CASSFLSVRQGFYEQFF. CDR3 DNA sequence: TGTGCCAGCAGTTTCCTTAGCGTGCGTCAGGGGTTTTATGAGCAGTTCTTC. The chain joins TRBV6-2 or TRBV6-3 to TRBJ2-1, with D tentatively TRBD1 (6 bases). Deletions cut 4 bases from V and 8 bases from J, with 24 bases between. Germline CDR1 MNHEY, CDR2 SVGEGT. The CDR3 is 17 residues long.

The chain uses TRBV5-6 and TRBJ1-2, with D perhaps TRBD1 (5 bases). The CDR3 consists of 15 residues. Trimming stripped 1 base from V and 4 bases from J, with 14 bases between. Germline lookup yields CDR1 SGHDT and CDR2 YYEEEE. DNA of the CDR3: TGTGCCAGCAGCTTGACGGACAATCTGCTCTATGGCTACACCTTC. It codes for CASSLTDNLLYGYTF.

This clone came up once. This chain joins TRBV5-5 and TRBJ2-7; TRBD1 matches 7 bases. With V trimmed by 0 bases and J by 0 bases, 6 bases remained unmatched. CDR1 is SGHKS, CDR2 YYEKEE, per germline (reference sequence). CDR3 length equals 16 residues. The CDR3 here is CASSLGTDRFSYEQYF. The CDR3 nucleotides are TGTGCCAGCAGCTTGGGGACGGACAGGTTCTCCTACGAGCAGTACTTC.

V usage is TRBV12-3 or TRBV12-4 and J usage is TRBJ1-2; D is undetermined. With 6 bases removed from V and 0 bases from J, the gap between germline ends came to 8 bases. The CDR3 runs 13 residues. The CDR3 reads CASRLTPNYGYTF. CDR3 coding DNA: TGTGCCAGCAGGCTGACACCTAACTATGGCTACACCTTC.

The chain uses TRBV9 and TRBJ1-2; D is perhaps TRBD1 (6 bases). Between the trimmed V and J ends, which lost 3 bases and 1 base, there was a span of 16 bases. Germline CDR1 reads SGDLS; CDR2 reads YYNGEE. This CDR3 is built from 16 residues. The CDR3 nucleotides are TGTGCCAGCAGCGGGCCCATCTCGGACAGTAACTATGGCTACACCTTC. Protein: CASSGPISDSNYGYTF.

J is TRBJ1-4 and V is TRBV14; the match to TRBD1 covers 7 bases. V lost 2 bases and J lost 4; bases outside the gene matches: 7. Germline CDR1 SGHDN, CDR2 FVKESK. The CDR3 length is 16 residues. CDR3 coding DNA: TGTGCCAGCAGCCAATATCGGGACAGTAGTAATGAAAAACTGTTTTTT. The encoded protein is CASSQYRDSSNEKLFF.

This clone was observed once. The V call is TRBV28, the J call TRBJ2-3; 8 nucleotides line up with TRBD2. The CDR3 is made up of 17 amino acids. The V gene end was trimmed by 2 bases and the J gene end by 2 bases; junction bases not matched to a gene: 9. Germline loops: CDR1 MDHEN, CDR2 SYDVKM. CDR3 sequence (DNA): TGTGCCAGCAGTTTACCTGGGCTAGCGGGTACCACAGATACGCAGTATTTT. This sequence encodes CASSLPGLAGTTDTQYF.

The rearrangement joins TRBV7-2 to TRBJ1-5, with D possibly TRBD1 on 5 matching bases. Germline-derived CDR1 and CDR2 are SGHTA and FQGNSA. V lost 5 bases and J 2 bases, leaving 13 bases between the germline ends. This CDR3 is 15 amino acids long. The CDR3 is CASSPPGEGNQPQHF. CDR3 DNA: TGTGCCAGCAGCCCGCCGGGGGAGGGCAATCAGCCCCAGCATTTT.